The 24 T cell receptor beta chains below were found in one sample sequenced in a study of T cell responses to AZD1222 COVID-19 vaccine. The data were produced by immunoSEQ multiplex PCR, yet TCRdb's version contains in-frame clones alone and is incomplete. The sample consists of more than 85,000 clones, 88% of them appearing once. The starting material was peripheral blood, obtained 28 days after the second AZD1222 dose. The receptors come from an adult who received the AZD1222 COVID-19 vaccine.

The chain joins TRBV10-3 to TRBJ1-2; D is possibly TRBD1 (5 bases). The germline V and J ends were trimmed by 4 bases and 0 bases, with 12 bases remaining between them. This CDR3 region has 15 residues. CDR1 is ENHRY, CDR2 SYGVKD, per germline. The CDR3 DNA sequence: TGTGCCATCAGTGTGGAGGGGACCTCTAACTATGGCTACACCTTC. Translation: CAISVEGTSNYGYTF.

The rearrangement links TRBV7-3 to TRBJ2-3, with 8 bases identical to TRBD1. CDR3 length: 15 residues. V was clipped by 2 bases and J by 1 base; unmatched bases: 2. Germline V gives CDR1 SGHTA, CDR2 FQGTGA. This CDR3 is CASSLQGAGTDTQYF. The CDR3, as DNA: TGTGCCAGCAGCTTACAGGGGGCGGGCACAGATACGCAGTATTTT. Combining the CDR3 with reference TRBV7-3 and TRBJ2-3 gives the whole variable domain GAGVSQTPSNKVTEKGKYVELRCDPISGHTALYWYRQSLGQGPEFLIYFQGTGAADDSGLPNDRFFAVRPEGSVSTLKIQRTERGDSAVYLCASSLQGAGTDTQYFGPGTRLTVL.

CDR3 nucleotides: TGTGCCAGCAGCCTTGATGGGCCGGGCGAGCAGTACTTC. This gives the protein CASSLDGPGEQYF. The rearrangement uses TRBV7-2 and TRBJ2-7; D gene ambiguous. V dropped 5 bases and J dropped 6 bases, with 14 bases sitting between them. The CDR3 length is 13 residues. Per the germline V gene, CDR1 is SGHTA and CDR2 is FQGNSA.

This chain uses TRBV9 with TRBJ1-2, with D hard to call. CDR1 and CDR2 from the germline V gene are SGDLS and YYNGEE. V lost 3 bases and J lost 8, with 14 bases in between. The CDR3 length is 13 residues. The DNA of the CDR3 is TGTGCCAGCAGCGGCGGATCGGCTTGGGGCTACACCTTC. It encodes CASSGGSAWGYTF.

The chain couples TRBV7-2 to TRBJ2-1, with 8 bases lining up with TRBD2. In germline, CDR1 is SGHTA, CDR2 FQGNSA. V dropped 1 base and J dropped 0; count of bases not matched to a gene: 2. CDR3 length: 16 amino acids. CDR3 DNA: TGTGCCAGCAGCTTAGGCGGGAGGAGCTCCTACAATGAGCAGTTCTTC. It translates to CASSLGGRSSYNEQFF.

The V gene is TRBV5-5, the J gene TRBJ1-1; 7 nucleotides align to TRBD1. CDR3 length equals 17 residues. J lost 6 bases, V lost 4 bases, and 18 bases had no gene match. Per the germline V gene, CDR1 is SGHKS and CDR2 is YYEKEE (reference sequence). This CDR3 reads CASSPRTGTMGIPEAFF. The CDR3 DNA reads as TGTGCCAGCAGCCCCAGGACAGGAACGATGGGAATTCCTGAAGCTTTCTTT.

V is TRBV6-5 and J is TRBJ2-5; D remains unclear. The CDR3 consists of 14 residues. Trimming shortened V by 0 bases and J by 7 bases, and 12 bases separated the two germline ends. Germline V lookup: CDR1 MNHEY, CDR2 SVGAGI. CDR3 in amino acids: CASSYSVSSATQYF. The CDR3 DNA sequence: TGTGCCAGCAGTTACTCGGTTTCCTCGGCGACCCAGTACTTC.

The V gene is TRBV6-5, the J gene TRBJ2-7; 8 nucleotides align to TRBD2. The length of the CDR3 is 14 residues. Germline V gives CDR1 MNHEY, CDR2 SVGAGI. Losses at the gene ends were 8 bases for V and 3 bases for J; bases not matched to a gene: 9. The CDR3 sequence: CASRLALADYEQYF. The CDR3 DNA sequence: TGTGCCAGCCGTCTAGCACTAGCGGACTACGAGCAGTACTTC.

Only one count was recorded for this clone. The chain is built from TRBV7-9 and TRBJ2-7; D remains ambiguous. In germline, CDR1 is SEHNR, CDR2 FQNEAQ (reference sequence). Trimming shortened V by 3 bases and J by 0 bases, and 9 bases separated the two germline ends. This CDR3 is built from 14 residues. The CDR3 here is CASSFSMSSYEQYF. The DNA for the CDR3 is TGTGCCAGCAGCTTTTCAATGAGCTCCTACGAGCAGTACTTC.

This clone was observed a single time. The chain is built from TRBV7-7 and TRBJ1-2, with TRBD1 identical over 10 bases. CDR3 length equals 16 residues. Looked up from germline, CDR1 is SSHAT and CDR2 is FNYEAQ (reference sequence). V shed 6 bases and J 1 base; nucleotides not matched to a gene: 8. The CDR3 DNA reads TGTGCCAGCAGTGTGGACAGGGGGGAATTTAACTATGGCTACACCTTC. Protein product: CASSVDRGEFNYGYTF. The whole variable domain, remainder taken from reference TRBV7-7 and TRBJ1-2, is GAGVSQSPRYKVTKRGQDVTLRCDPISSHATLYWYQQALGQGPEFLTYFNYEAQPDKSGLPSDRFSAERPEGSISTLTIQRTEQRDSAMYRCASSVDRGEFNYGYTFGSGTRLTVV.

The V call is TRBV6-6, the J call TRBJ2-2; 8 nucleotides agree with TRBD2. Germline V gives CDR1 MNHNY, CDR2 SVGAGI (reference sequence). V lost 8 bases and J lost 5; bases outside the gene matches: 4. The CDR3 contains 13 residues. Written as DNA, the CDR3 is TGTGCCAGCGCCCGGGAGGGGACCGGGGAGCTGTTTTTT. Its translation is CASAREGTGELFF.

This clone appeared once. This sequence joins TRBV5-1 and TRBJ2-1, with D tentatively TRBD1 or TRBD2 (5 bases each). The CDR3 has 14 amino acids. Per the germline V gene, CDR1 is SGHRS and CDR2 is YFSETQ. V was cut by 4 bases and J by 8 bases, with 16 bases left in between. The CDR3 is CASSRGQGDDEQFF. In DNA, the CDR3 is TGCGCCAGCAGCCGGGGTCAGGGCGACGATGAGCAGTTCTTC.

The chain has TRBV5-5 and TRBJ1-4; weak D call: TRBD1 (6 bases). V dropped 6 bases and J dropped 4 bases, with 19 bases sitting between them. Germline V gene sequence: CDR1 SGHKS, CDR2 YYEKEE (reference sequence). The CDR3 totals 16 residues. This CDR3 reads CASTPGAGAGNEKLFF. CDR3 nucleotides: TGTGCCAGCACACCGGGGGCAGGGGCCGGTAATGAAAAACTGTTTTTT.

This chain links TRBV6-2 or TRBV6-3 with TRBJ2-3, with 10 bases identical to TRBD1. V dropped 4 bases and J dropped 3; count of bases not matched to a gene: 7. This CDR3 spans 16 amino acids. CDR1 MNHEY and CDR2 SVGEGT come from the germline V gene. The CDR3 sequence: CASSWQRTGGTDTQYF. The CDR3, as DNA: TGTGCCAGCAGTTGGCAGCGGACAGGGGGGACAGATACGCAGTATTTT.

The chain combines TRBV5-1 with TRBJ1-1; no definite D call. Germline V gene lookup returns CDR1 SGHRS and CDR2 YFSETQ. The CDR3 sequence is 14 residues long. The V end lost 0 bases, the J end lost 6 bases, and 12 bases lay between the germline ends. The CDR3 is CASSLAPPVAEAFF. In nucleotides, the CDR3 is TGCGCCAGCAGCTTGGCACCCCCGGTGGCTGAAGCTTTCTTT.

The chain is built from TRBV10-3 and TRBJ1-5; 12 nucleotides match TRBD1. Germline V gene data show CDR1 as ENHRY and CDR2 as SYGVKD. V trimming: 7 bases; J trimming: 3 bases; junction bases outside the gene matches: 7. This CDR3 contains 16 residues. The CDR3 sequence: CAIKSGQGALNQPQHF. As DNA, the CDR3 is TGTGCCATCAAATCGGGACAGGGGGCCCTCAATCAGCCCCAGCATTTT.

The rearrangement links TRBV20-1 to TRBJ2-1; 11 bases match TRBD2. Germline values: CDR1 DFQATT, CDR2 SNEGSKA (reference sequence). The CDR3 runs 14 residues. J was trimmed by 8 bases and V by 3 bases; bases with no gene match: 6. The CDR3 bases are TGCAGTGCTAGTACTAGCGGGAGTGGTTATGAGCAGTTCTTC. Translating it yields CSASTSGSGYEQFF.

The genes are TRBV18 and TRBJ1-2; 7 bases match TRBD1. Germline CDR1 KGHSH, CDR2 LQKENI. This CDR3 is 20 amino acids long. The junction had 21 bases not matched to a gene; V was cut back by 0 bases and J by 5 bases. The CDR3 protein is CASSPPTGTDSQLLGYGYTF. The CDR3 bases are TGTGCCAGCTCACCACCTACCGGGACAGACTCCCAACTCTTGGGGTATGGCTACACCTTC.

The rearrangement links TRBV21-1 to TRBJ2-1. TRBV21-1 is assigned pseudogene status. This CDR3 spans 15 amino acids. The CDR3 bases are TGTGCCAGCAGCAAAGAGACGTCTCCCTACAATGAGCAGTTCTTC. This encodes CASSKETSPYNEQFF.

The chain joins TRBV14 to TRBJ1-5; no definite D call. Germline V gene sequence: CDR1 SGHDN, CDR2 FVKESK. The V gene lost 4 bases and the J gene lost 5 bases, with 9 bases spanning the gap. This CDR3 is 13 amino acids long. Here the CDR3 reads CASSPDGYQPQHF. Here the CDR3 DNA reads TGTGCCAGCAGCCCGGACGGATATCAGCCCCAGCATTTT.

The V and J genes are TRBV5-5 and TRBJ2-6; 8 bases line up with TRBD2. The germline CDR1 and CDR2 sequences are SGHKS and YYEKEE (reference sequence). The V gene end was trimmed by 4 bases and the J gene end by 4 bases; junction bases not matched to a gene: 13. The CDR3 extends over 18 amino acids. The CDR3 is CASSNPPSGGPGANVLTF. The CDR3 bases are TGTGCCAGCAGCAACCCACCTTCGGGGGGGCCCGGGGCCAACGTCCTGACTTTC.

This chain connects TRBV6-1 to TRBJ1-4; TRBD1 is a possible D gene (5 bases). CDR1 and CDR2 (germline): MNHNS, SASEGT. The CDR3 covers 15 residues. With 0 bases removed from V and 7 bases from J, the gap between germline ends came to 12 bases. CDR3 amino acids: CASSEATEGTEKLFF. The CDR3 bases are TGTGCCAGCAGTGAAGCGACCGAGGGGACTGAAAAACTGTTTTTT.

The chain carries TRBV24-1 and TRBJ1-1, with 7 positions matching TRBD1. Trimming at V came to 9 bases and at J to 3 bases, leaving 18 bases not matched to a gene. The CDR3 spans 17 residues. CDR1 and CDR2 (germline): KGHDR, SFDVKD. This CDR3 is CATPGGDRANAYTEAFF. The CDR3 bases are TGTGCCACCCCCGGTGGAGACAGGGCGAATGCGTACACTGAAGCTTTCTTT.

The V gene is TRBV10-1, the J gene TRBJ2-2; weak D call: TRBD2 (5 bases). Deletions cut 3 bases from V and 6 bases from J, with 11 bases between. This CDR3 is 14 amino acids long. Germline V lookup: CDR1 WNHNN, CDR2 SYGVQD (reference sequence). The CDR3 is CASSDGVGAGELFF. The CDR3 region has the DNA TGCGCCAGCAGTGACGGGGTTGGAGCCGGGGAGCTGTTTTTT.